Listed here are 13 T cell receptor beta chains from one sample, sequenced in a study of OX40 agonist ivuxolimab in advanced cancers. The assay was immunoSEQ multiplex PCR, and TCRdb's table has in-frame clones only and misses some. The top ten hold around 23% of the sample, which has 14,000 to 15,000 clones, roughly nine tenths seen once. Source: CD4+ or CD8+ T cells sorted from blood, taken in a trial of the OX40 agonist ivuxolimab. The receptors come from an adult with an advanced solid tumor such as melanoma, head and neck, liver or kidney cancer.

V usage is TRBV7-9 and J usage is TRBJ2-1; 16 bases align to TRBD2. Trimming cost V 4 bases and J 9 bases; bases outside gene matches: 15. Per germline, CDR1 SEHNR and CDR2 FQNEAQ (reference sequence). The CDR3 length is 19 residues. The CDR3 is CASSSPGTSGRALGGEQFF. For the CDR3, the DNA is TGTGCCAGCAGCTCACCCGGGACTAGCGGGAGGGCCCTCGGAGGTGAGCAGTTCTTC.

The chain recombines TRBV27 with TRBJ2-2; TRBD2 is a possible D gene (5 bases). The germline V and J ends were trimmed by 5 bases and 6 bases, with 13 bases remaining between them. Per the germline V gene, CDR1 is MNHEY and CDR2 is SMNVEV (reference sequence). The CDR3 has 14 residues. The CDR3 is CASSPLGSAGELFF. CDR3 nucleotide sequence: TGTGCCAGCAGTCCACTAGGTTCGGCCGGGGAGCTGTTTTTT.

This rearrangement joins TRBV30 to TRBJ2-6, with D unclear. V was cut by 2 bases and J by 0 bases, with 8 bases left in between. Looked up from germline, CDR1 is GTSNPN and CDR2 is SVGIG (reference sequence). This CDR3 comprises 15 residues. Here the CDR3 DNA reads TGTGCCTGGAGTCACGCACCCTCTGGGGCCAACGTCCTGACTTTC. This encodes CAWSHAPSGANVLTF.

The rearrangement joins TRBV2 to TRBJ1-4, with D unresolved. The CDR3 is 15 amino acids. CDR1 is SNHLY and CDR2 is FYNNEI in the germline V gene. Trimming pared 4 bases from V and 0 bases from J, leaving 9 bases between. As DNA, the CDR3 is TGTGCCAGCAGTGGATGCAGCGCAACTAATGAAAAACTGTTTTTT. Its translation is CASSGCSATNEKLFF.

The chain has TRBV6-4 and TRBJ2-3; 13 bases line up with TRBD2. The CDR3 has 16 amino acids. Germline-derived CDR1 and CDR2 are MRHNA and SNTAGT. V shed 6 bases and J 1 base; nucleotides not matched to a gene: 4. The CDR3 nucleotides are TGTGCCAGCAGCGGACTAGCGGGAGAGCGCACAGATACGCAGTATTTT. Residues: CASSGLAGERTDTQYF.

This chain links TRBV7-9 with TRBJ2-7; no clear D. The CDR3 sequence is 13 residues long. Trimming shortened V by 2 bases and J by 3 bases, and 8 bases separated the two germline ends. CDR1 and CDR2 from the germline V gene are SEHNR and FQNEAQ (reference sequence). The CDR3 loop reads CASSLTESYEQYF. For the CDR3, the DNA is TGTGCCAGCAGCTTAACAGAGAGCTACGAGCAGTACTTC.

The J gene is TRBJ1-1, the V gene TRBV10-1; D gene uncertain. With 4 bases removed from V and 1 base from J, the gap between germline ends came to 7 bases. CDR1 WNHNN and CDR2 SYGVQD come from the germline V gene (reference sequence). This CDR3 has 13 residues. CDR3 loop: CASSAGPNTEAFF. DNA of the CDR3: TGCGCCAGCAGTGCTGGTCCGAACACTGAAGCTTTCTTT.

The V gene is TRBV9, the J gene TRBJ1-1; tentative D call: TRBD1 (6 bases). Trimming shortened V by 4 bases and J by 3 bases, and 10 bases separated the two germline ends. The CDR3 consists of 13 residues. Germline values: CDR1 SGDLS, CDR2 YYNGEE. The CDR3 is CASSTGPYTEAFF. The CDR3 coding sequence is TGTGCCAGCAGCACAGGGCCTTACACTGAAGCTTTCTTT.

V gene TRBV5-6 combines with J gene TRBJ2-7, with D tentatively TRBD1 or TRBD2 (6 bases each). Trimming cost V 3 bases and J 2 bases, with 12 bases left between them. Germline V CDR1 and CDR2: SGHDT, YYEEEE. The CDR3 has 14 amino acids. As DNA, the CDR3 is TGTGCCAGCAGCTGGGGGGCAGACGCCTACGAGCAGTACTTC. Protein: CASSWGADAYEQYF.

The chain recombines TRBV27 with TRBJ1-2, with a possible D match to TRBD1 (6 bases). CDR1 and CDR2 from the germline V gene are MNHEY and SMNVEV (reference sequence). Trimming removed 6 bases from V and 1 base from J, with 18 bases in between. The CDR3 sequence is 16 residues long. The chain's CDR3 is CASSSFQGRVNYGYTF. The CDR3 DNA sequence: TGTGCCAGCAGCAGTTTCCAGGGGCGGGTTAACTATGGCTACACCTTC.

The chain couples TRBV5-5 to TRBJ2-6; D may be TRBD1 (5 bases). The germline V and J ends were trimmed by 0 bases and 2 bases, with 9 bases remaining between them. CDR1 and CDR2 from the germline V gene are SGHKS and YYEKEE (reference sequence). This CDR3 has 16 amino acids. CDR3 bases: TGTGCCAGCAGCTTGGCTGGGGCGGCTGGGGCCAACGTCCTGACTTTC. This codes for CASSLAGAAGANVLTF.

This chain joins TRBV15 and TRBJ1-5, with a possible D match to TRBD1 (5 bases). Germline CDR1 LNHNV, CDR2 YYDKDF (reference sequence). CDR3 size: 18 residues. V gave up 3 bases and J gave up 2 bases, with 20 bases separating them. CDR3 amino acids: CATSSRDPIGRGNQPQHF. Here the CDR3 DNA reads TGTGCCACCAGCAGCAGAGACCCTATCGGCAGGGGCAATCAGCCCCAGCATTTT.

The chain uses TRBV5-6 and TRBJ1-1; a weak D match, TRBD1 (5 bases). CDR3 length: 13 amino acids. The germline CDR1 and CDR2 sequences are SGHDT and YYEEEE. Trimming left V 5 bases short and J 1 base short, with 9 bases between. CDR3: CASRPGTNTEAFF. The CDR3 DNA is TGTGCCAGCAGACCCGGGACGAACACTGAAGCTTTCTTT.